The present T cell receptor beta chain was sequenced within a study of blood T cell repertoires in COVID-19. Whole-study context: Nucleic acid was either cDNA or gDNA, and it came from T cells, B-cell-depleted T cells, or PBMCs.

The data were produced by immunoSEQ multiplex PCR, yet TCRdb's version contains in-frame clones alone and is incomplete. The profile covers 250,000 to 350,000 clones, with over 75% appearing a single time and around an eighth taken by the ten largest. The sample was peripheral blood. This clonotype originated in a woman aged 55-75 years with acute or convalescent COVID-19.

The CDR3 reads CASRRDRNTEAFF. The CDR3 nucleotides read TGTGCCAGCAGACGGGACAGGAACACTGAAGCTTTCTTT. The genes are TRBV7-9 and TRBJ1-1; 7 bases map to TRBD1. Losses at the gene ends were 6 bases for V and 1 base for J; bases not matched to a gene: 2. The CDR3 has 13 amino acids. The germline V gene has CDR1 SEHNR and CDR2 FQNEAQ (reference sequence).